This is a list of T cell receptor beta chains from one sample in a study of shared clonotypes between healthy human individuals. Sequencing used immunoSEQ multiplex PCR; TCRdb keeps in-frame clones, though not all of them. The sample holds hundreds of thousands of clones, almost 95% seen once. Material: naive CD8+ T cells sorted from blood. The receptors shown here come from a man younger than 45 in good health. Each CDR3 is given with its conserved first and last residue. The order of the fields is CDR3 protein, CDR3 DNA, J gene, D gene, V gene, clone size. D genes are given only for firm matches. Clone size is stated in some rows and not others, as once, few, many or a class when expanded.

cdr3_aa: CASSLIYDNEQFF
cdr3_nt: TGTGCCAGCAGCTTAATCTACGACAATGAGCAGTTCTTC
j_call: TRBJ2-1
d_call: .
v_call: TRBV7-3
clone_size: .

cdr3_aa: CASSVEEKGWAEAFF
cdr3_nt: TGTGCCAGCAGCGTAGAGGAAAAGGGATGGGCTGAAGCTTTCTTT
j_call: TRBJ1-1
d_call: .
v_call: TRBV9
clone_size: .

cdr3_aa: CASRSLATTYEQYF
cdr3_nt: TGTGCCAGCAGGTCCTTAGCGACGACCTACGAGCAGTACTTC
j_call: TRBJ2-7
d_call: .
v_call: TRBV28
clone_size: .

cdr3_aa: CSVVFGGETQYF
cdr3_nt: TGCAGCGTTGTATTTGGTGGGGAGACCCAGTACTTC
j_call: TRBJ2-5
d_call: .
v_call: TRBV29-1
clone_size: .

cdr3_aa: CASSTGQGVGEQYF
cdr3_nt: TGTGCCAGCAGCACGGGACAGGGAGTCGGCGAGCAGTACTTC
j_call: TRBJ2-7
d_call: TRBD1
v_call: TRBV9
clone_size: .

cdr3_aa: CASSPGRGLNEQFF
cdr3_nt: TGTGCCAGCAGTCCAGGCAGGGGGCTCAATGAGCAGTTCTTC
j_call: TRBJ2-1
d_call: TRBD1
v_call: TRBV6-5
clone_size: .

cdr3_aa: CASSQLSGGEGSTQYF
cdr3_nt: TGTGCCAGCAGCCAGCTCAGCGGAGGTGAGGGCAGTACGCAGTATTTT
j_call: TRBJ2-3
d_call: .
v_call: TRBV7-6
clone_size: .

cdr3_aa: CASSYLRDRGSYGDGYTF
cdr3_nt: TGTGCCAGCAGTTATTTGAGGGACAGGGGCTCTTACGGGGATGGCTACACCTTC
j_call: TRBJ1-2
d_call: TRBD1
v_call: TRBV6-9
clone_size: .

cdr3_aa: CASSLSSGGVRYGYTF
cdr3_nt: TGTGCCAGCAGCTTGTCGTCAGGGGGCGTGCGATATGGCTACACCTTC
j_call: TRBJ1-2
d_call: TRBD1
v_call: TRBV5-6
clone_size: .

cdr3_aa: CAISESGGYEQYF
cdr3_nt: TGTGCCATCAGTGAGTCTGGGGGCTACGAGCAGTACTTC
j_call: TRBJ2-7
d_call: .
v_call: TRBV10-3
clone_size: once

cdr3_aa: CSVEFVGKQETQYF
cdr3_nt: TGCAGCGTTGAGTTTGTGGGAAAACAAGAGACCCAGTACTTC
j_call: TRBJ2-5
d_call: .
v_call: TRBV29-1
clone_size: .

cdr3_aa: CASSQDRREVGSYEQYF
cdr3_nt: TGCGCCAGCAGCCAAGATCGGCGGGAGGTGGGCTCCTACGAGCAGTACTTC
j_call: TRBJ2-7
d_call: TRBD2
v_call: TRBV4-1
clone_size: .

cdr3_aa: CASSILSGYEQYF
cdr3_nt: TGTGCCAGTAGTATCCTTAGCGGCTACGAGCAGTACTTC
j_call: TRBJ2-7
d_call: .
v_call: TRBV19
clone_size: .

cdr3_aa: CASSPIENSYNEQFF
cdr3_nt: TGTGCCAGCAGCCCGATCGAAAACTCCTACAATGAGCAGTTCTTC
j_call: TRBJ2-1
d_call: .
v_call: TRBV7-9
clone_size: .

cdr3_aa: CASSSDSNEAFF
cdr3_nt: TGTGCCAGCAGCTCTGACAGTAATGAAGCTTTCTTT
j_call: TRBJ1-1
d_call: .
v_call: TRBV9
clone_size: .

cdr3_aa: CASSPRQGVDFDTQYF
cdr3_nt: TGTGCCAGCAGTCCCCGACAGGGGGTTGATTTTGATACGCAGTATTTT
j_call: TRBJ2-3
d_call: TRBD1
v_call: TRBV6-6
clone_size: .

cdr3_aa: CASSESGTNEQYF
cdr3_nt: TGCGCCAGCAGTGAGTCGGGGACCAACGAGCAGTACTTC
j_call: TRBJ2-7
d_call: .
v_call: TRBV10-2
clone_size: .

cdr3_aa: CASTLGGPYNEQFF
cdr3_nt: TGTGCCAGCACCTTAGGGGGACCCTACAATGAGCAGTTCTTC
j_call: TRBJ2-1
d_call: .
v_call: TRBV27
clone_size: .

cdr3_aa: CASSQGTGVIEGLDEKLFF
cdr3_nt: TGTGCCAGCAGCCAGGGGACAGGGGTGATTGAAGGTTTGGATGAAAAACTGTTTTTT
j_call: TRBJ1-4
d_call: TRBD1
v_call: TRBV7-8
clone_size: .

cdr3_aa: CASSYGMRGGEQYF
cdr3_nt: TGTGCCAGTAGTTACGGGATGAGAGGGGGTGAGCAGTACTTC
j_call: TRBJ2-7
d_call: .
v_call: TRBV19
clone_size: few

cdr3_aa: CSVESQEDEKLFF
cdr3_nt: TGCAGCGTTGAGTCGCAGGAGGATGAAAAACTGTTTTTT
j_call: TRBJ1-4
d_call: .
v_call: TRBV29-1
clone_size: .

cdr3_aa: CASSGLGSYEQYF
cdr3_nt: TGTGCCAGCAGCGGCCTTGGCTCCTACGAGCAGTACTTC
j_call: TRBJ2-7
d_call: .
v_call: TRBV5-4
clone_size: .

cdr3_aa: CASRRSSYEQYF
cdr3_nt: TGTGCCAGCAGAAGGAGCTCCTACGAGCAGTACTTC
j_call: TRBJ2-7
d_call: .
v_call: TRBV6-1
clone_size: .

cdr3_aa: CASSLGPLNYGYTF
cdr3_nt: TGTGCCAGCAGTTTGGGGCCGCTCAACTATGGCTACACCTTC
j_call: TRBJ1-2
d_call: .
v_call: TRBV27
clone_size: .

cdr3_aa: CASSGGQGGYEQYF
cdr3_nt: TGTGCCAGCAGCGGGGGACAGGGTGGCTACGAGCAGTACTTC
j_call: TRBJ2-7
d_call: TRBD1
v_call: TRBV9
clone_size: .

cdr3_aa: CASSQGPAAGGSSYEQYF
cdr3_nt: TGCGCCAGCAGCCAAGGGCCTGCCGCAGGCGGGAGTTCCTACGAGCAGTACTTC
j_call: TRBJ2-7
d_call: TRBD2
v_call: TRBV4-1
clone_size: .

cdr3_aa: CASSQTEQGSYEQYF
cdr3_nt: TGCGCCAGCAGCCAAACAGAACAGGGTTCCTACGAGCAGTACTTC
j_call: TRBJ2-7
d_call: .
v_call: TRBV4-3
clone_size: .

cdr3_aa: CASSLEGGGKDTQYF
cdr3_nt: TGTGCCAGCAGTTTGGAGGGAGGGGGAAAAGATACGCAGTATTTT
j_call: TRBJ2-3
d_call: .
v_call: TRBV27
clone_size: .

cdr3_aa: CATLGQGAYEQYF
cdr3_nt: TGTGCCACCCTGGGGCAGGGGGCATACGAGCAGTACTTC
j_call: TRBJ2-7
d_call: TRBD1
v_call: TRBV27
clone_size: .

cdr3_aa: CASRPPDGNEQFF
cdr3_nt: TGTGCCAGCAGGCCCCCAGACGGCAATGAGCAGTTCTTC
j_call: TRBJ2-1
d_call: .
v_call: TRBV13
clone_size: .

cdr3_aa: CAWKAVENTEAFF
cdr3_nt: TGTGCCTGGAAGGCAGTAGAGAACACTGAAGCTTTCTTT
j_call: TRBJ1-1
d_call: .
v_call: TRBV30
clone_size: .

cdr3_aa: CASKRDRSRSYEQYF
cdr3_nt: TGTGCCAGCAAAAGGGACAGGAGTCGTTCCTACGAGCAGTACTTC
j_call: TRBJ2-7
d_call: TRBD1
v_call: TRBV11-2
clone_size: .

cdr3_aa: CSVETGGNQPQHF
cdr3_nt: TGCAGCGTGGAGACAGGGGGCAATCAGCCCCAGCATTTT
j_call: TRBJ1-5
d_call: TRBD1
v_call: TRBV29-1
clone_size: .

cdr3_aa: CASSQRAGGDEQYF
cdr3_nt: TGTGCCAGCAGTCAACGAGCAGGAGGCGACGAGCAGTACTTC
j_call: TRBJ2-7
d_call: .
v_call: TRBV6-5
clone_size: .

cdr3_aa: CSVVGSGGHNEQFF
cdr3_nt: TGCAGCGTTGTAGGTAGCGGGGGACACAATGAGCAGTTCTTC
j_call: TRBJ2-1
d_call: TRBD2
v_call: TRBV29-1
clone_size: .

cdr3_aa: CASSEGQGTYEQYF
cdr3_nt: TGTGCCAGCAGCGAGGGACAGGGAACCTACGAGCAGTACTTC
j_call: TRBJ2-7
d_call: TRBD1
v_call: TRBV27
clone_size: .

cdr3_aa: CASSWDRAYEQYF
cdr3_nt: TGTGCCAGCAGTTGGGACAGAGCTTACGAGCAGTACTTC
j_call: TRBJ2-7
d_call: TRBD1
v_call: TRBV27
clone_size: .

cdr3_aa: CASRIGGRGGEQYF
cdr3_nt: TGTGCCAGCAGGATAGGGGGCAGGGGGGGCGAGCAGTACTTC
j_call: TRBJ2-7
d_call: .
v_call: TRBV6-5
clone_size: .

cdr3_aa: CSVSGFPGNTGELFF
cdr3_nt: TGCAGCGTTAGCGGATTTCCCGGAAACACCGGGGAGCTGTTTTTT
j_call: TRBJ2-2
d_call: .
v_call: TRBV29-1
clone_size: once

cdr3_aa: CASSLVLRGDTDTQYF
cdr3_nt: TGTGCCAGCAGCTTAGTCTTGAGGGGAGACACAGATACGCAGTATTTT
j_call: TRBJ2-3
d_call: .
v_call: TRBV7-9
clone_size: .

cdr3_aa: CASSLSRRSYEQYF
cdr3_nt: TGTGCCAGCAGTTTATCAAGGAGATCCTACGAGCAGTACTTC
j_call: TRBJ2-7
d_call: .
v_call: TRBV27
clone_size: .

cdr3_aa: CASSLSWDSVYNEQFF
cdr3_nt: TGTGCCAGCAGCCTCAGCTGGGACAGTGTCTACAATGAGCAGTTCTTC
j_call: TRBJ2-1
d_call: TRBD1
v_call: TRBV11-2
clone_size: once

cdr3_aa: CASSLSQGNEKLFF
cdr3_nt: TGTGCCAGCAGTTTATCACAAGGAAATGAAAAACTGTTTTTT
j_call: TRBJ1-4
d_call: .
v_call: TRBV28
clone_size: .

cdr3_aa: CASSVDRGQGEAFF
cdr3_nt: TGTGCCAGCAGTGTCGACAGGGGGCAGGGTGAAGCTTTCTTT
j_call: TRBJ1-1
d_call: TRBD1
v_call: TRBV28
clone_size: .

cdr3_aa: CASSRSDPGGELFF
cdr3_nt: TGTGCCAGCAGCCGTAGCGACCCGGGGGGGGAGCTGTTTTTT
j_call: TRBJ2-2
d_call: .
v_call: TRBV7-2
clone_size: .

cdr3_aa: CASSLGDRERIVEQFF
cdr3_nt: TGCGCCAGCAGCTTGGGGGACAGGGAGAGGATTGTTGAGCAGTTCTTC
j_call: TRBJ2-1
d_call: TRBD1
v_call: TRBV5-1
clone_size: once

cdr3_aa: CASSLGWGSYEQYF
cdr3_nt: TGTGCCAGCAGCTTAGGTTGGGGCTCCTACGAGCAGTACTTC
j_call: TRBJ2-7
d_call: .
v_call: TRBV11-2
clone_size: .

cdr3_aa: CASSQPRDKHNEQFF
cdr3_nt: TGCGCCAGCAGCCAGCCGCGGGACAAGCACAATGAGCAGTTCTTC
j_call: TRBJ2-1
d_call: .
v_call: TRBV4-1
clone_size: .

cdr3_aa: CASSLNPAGDRDYEQYF
cdr3_nt: TGTGCCAGCAGTTTAAATCCAGCGGGAGATAGGGACTACGAGCAGTACTTC
j_call: TRBJ2-7
d_call: TRBD2
v_call: TRBV28
clone_size: .

cdr3_aa: CASSSGPGQDFTEAFF
cdr3_nt: TGTGCCAGCAGCTCGGGACCGGGACAGGATTTCACTGAAGCTTTCTTT
j_call: TRBJ1-1
d_call: TRBD1
v_call: TRBV5-4
clone_size: .

cdr3_aa: CSVELRLRGNTEAFF
cdr3_nt: TGCAGCGTTGAATTGAGGTTAAGGGGAAACACTGAAGCTTTCTTT
j_call: TRBJ1-1
d_call: .
v_call: TRBV29-1
clone_size: .

cdr3_aa: CASSSLQGPNEKLFF
cdr3_nt: TGTGCCAGCAGCTCATTACAGGGTCCTAATGAAAAACTGTTTTTT
j_call: TRBJ1-4
d_call: .
v_call: TRBV7-9
clone_size: .

cdr3_aa: CSVEMTGEDSTSYEQYF
cdr3_nt: TGCAGCGTTGAGATGACAGGGGAAGACTCTACATCCTACGAGCAGTACTTC
j_call: TRBJ2-7
d_call: TRBD1
v_call: TRBV29-1
clone_size: .